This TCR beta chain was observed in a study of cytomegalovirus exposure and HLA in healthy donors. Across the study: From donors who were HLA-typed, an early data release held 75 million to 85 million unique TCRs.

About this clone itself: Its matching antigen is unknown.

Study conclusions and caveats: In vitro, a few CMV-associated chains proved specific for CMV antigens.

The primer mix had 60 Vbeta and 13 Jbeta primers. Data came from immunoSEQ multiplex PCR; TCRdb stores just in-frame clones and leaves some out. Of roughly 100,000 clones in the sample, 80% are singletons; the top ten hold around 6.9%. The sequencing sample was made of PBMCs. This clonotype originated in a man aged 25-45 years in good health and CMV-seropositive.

The DNA of the CDR3 is TGTGCCAGCCGTCTCCAGGGGGGCACCCCCGGGGAGCTGTTTTTT. As protein: CASRLQGGTPGELFF. The V and J genes are TRBV27 and TRBJ2-2; the D gene is possibly TRBD1 (7 bases). The CDR3 runs 15 residues. V was clipped by 8 bases and J by 6 bases, with 19 bases between them. Germline V CDR1 and CDR2: MNHEY, SMNVEV (reference sequence).